This entry concerns a single T cell receptor beta chain. CDR3 length equals 17 residues. The V and J ends lost 5 bases and 4 bases, in that order; junction bases with no gene match: 11. Germline CDR1 reads MDHEN; CDR2 reads SYDVKM. TCRdb keeps only in-frame clones here, not all; method: immunoSEQ multiplex PCR. Of roughly 160,000 clones listed, around 96% are singletons. This sample is drawn from a study of control samples from healthy donors and cancer patients. The chain links TRBV28 to TRBJ2-1; 10 nucleotides align to TRBD1. The sequence derives from a woman aged 30 to 39 in good health. The material sequenced was blood. In DNA, the CDR3 is TGTGCCAGCAGTACCCGGGACAGGGGAAACGTTTACAATGAGCAGTTCTTC. This translates into CASSTRDRGNVYNEQFF.